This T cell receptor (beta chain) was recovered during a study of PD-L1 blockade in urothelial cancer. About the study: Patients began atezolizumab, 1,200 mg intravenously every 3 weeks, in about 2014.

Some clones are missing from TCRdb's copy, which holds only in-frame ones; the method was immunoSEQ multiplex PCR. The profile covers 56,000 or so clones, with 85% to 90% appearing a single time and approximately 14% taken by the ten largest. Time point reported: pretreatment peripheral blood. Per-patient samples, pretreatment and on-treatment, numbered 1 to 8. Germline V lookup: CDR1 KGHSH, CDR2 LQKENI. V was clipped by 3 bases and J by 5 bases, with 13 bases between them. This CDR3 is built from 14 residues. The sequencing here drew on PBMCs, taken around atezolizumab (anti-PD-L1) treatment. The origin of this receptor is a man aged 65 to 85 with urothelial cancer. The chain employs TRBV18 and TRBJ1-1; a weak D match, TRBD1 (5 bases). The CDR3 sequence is CASSPGGGVTEAFF. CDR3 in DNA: TGTGCCAGCTCACCGGGCGGGGGAGTGACTGAAGCTTTCTTT.